The 4 T cell receptor beta chains presented below share a single source sample, sequenced in a study of CD8+ T cells in alopecia areata. The authors extracted RNA and reverse transcribed it into cDNA as the sequencing template. Produced via immunoSEQ multiplex PCR; TCRdb's table is partial and in-frame only. The sample contains 9,500 to 15,000 clones, approximately 52% of which appear only once. Samples from alopecia areata patients were lesional scalp punch biopsies and peripheral blood. Sequenced sample: skin. All receptors come from a human donor with alopecia areata.

The chain is built from TRBV4-2 and TRBJ2-1; no reliable D call. The CDR3 has 16 residues. Germline CDR1 and CDR2: LGHNA and YNFKEQ. V was cut by 0 bases and J by 1 base, with 10 bases left in between. The CDR3 is CASSQDRRSSYNEQFF. The CDR3, as DNA: TGTGCCAGCAGCCAAGATCGGCGCAGTTCCTACAATGAGCAGTTCTTC.

The chain uses TRBV11-2 and TRBJ1-6; TRBD1 might be the D (6 bases). From germline, CDR1 is SGHAT and CDR2 FQNNGV. The CDR3 totals 16 residues. Trimming left V 5 bases short and J 7 bases short, with 18 bases between. CDR3 region: CASSRFPGGTNSPLHF. The CDR3 nucleotides read TGTGCCAGCAGCCGATTCCCGGGGGGGACAAATTCACCCCTCCACTTT.

V gene TRBV29-1 combines with J gene TRBJ1-2; D is uncertain. V was cut by 2 bases and J by 1 base, with 14 bases left in between. Germline CDR1 reads SQVTM; CDR2 reads ANQGSEA. This CDR3 comprises 15 residues. CDR3 nucleotides: TGCAGCGTTGAACTTTCGTACCCGATTAACTATGGCTACACCTTC. Protein: CSVELSYPINYGYTF. Supplemented by reference TRBV29-1 and TRBJ1-2, the full variable domain reads SAVISQKPSRDICQRGTSLTIQCQVDSQVTMMFWYRQQPGQSLTLIATANQGSEATYESGFVIDKFPISRPNLTFSTLTVSNMSPEDSSIYLCSVELSYPINYGYTFGSGTRLTVV.

This clone was counted a single time. The chain joins TRBV28 to TRBJ1-5, with TRBD1 matching 7 bases. Per the germline V gene, CDR1 is MDHEN and CDR2 is SYDVKM. V dropped 7 bases and J dropped 4; count of bases not matched to a gene: 10. This CDR3 is built from 15 residues. The CDR3 DNA reads TGTGCCAGCACCTCCCGAGGGACAGTGAATCAGCCCCAGCATTTT. This sequence encodes CASTSRGTVNQPQHF. Variable domain in full (rest from reference TRBV28 and TRBJ1-5): DVKVTQSSRYLVKRTGEKVFLECVQDMDHENMFWYRQDPGLGLRLIYFSYDVKMKEKGDIPEGYSVSREKKERFSLILESASTNQTSMYLCASTSRGTVNQPQHFGDGTRLSIL.